A selection of T cell receptor beta chains follows, all from one sample in a study of cytomegalovirus exposure and HLA in healthy donors. TCRdb's table, derived via immunoSEQ multiplex PCR, lists solely in-frame clones and lacks some. The data hold about 130,000 clones, with 80% observed a single time. Material for sequencing was PBMCs. These receptors were obtained from a man aged 40-49 years in good health and CMV-seronegative. Both conserved end residues are part of each CDR3. The D gene is left open where the match is weak. Where a row states a size, it is once, few, many or the class of an expanded clone; other rows omit it.

abundance: NA
v_gene: TRBV2
j_gene: TRBJ1-4
d_gene: NA
CDR3aa: CASSWAQVGEKLFF
CDR3nt: TGTGCCAGCAGCTGGGCACAGGTGGGAGAAAAACTGTTTTTT

abundance: NA
v_gene: TRBV5-1
j_gene: TRBJ1-5
d_gene: TRBD1
CDR3aa: CASSPGTGVSGNQPQHF
CDR3nt: TGCGCCAGCAGCCCCGGGACAGGGGTATCGGGCAATCAGCCCCAGCATTTT

abundance: NA
v_gene: TRBV5-6
j_gene: TRBJ2-1
d_gene: TRBD2
CDR3aa: CASSKLAGVYNEQFF
CDR3nt: TGTGCCAGCAGCAAACTAGCGGGGGTGTACAATGAGCAGTTCTTC

abundance: NA
v_gene: TRBV2
j_gene: TRBJ1-2
d_gene: TRBD1
CDR3aa: CASNGQADYGYTF
CDR3nt: TGTGCCAGCAACGGACAGGCTGACTATGGCTACACCTTC

abundance: NA
v_gene: TRBV27
j_gene: TRBJ2-7
d_gene: TRBD1
CDR3aa: CASSLTGERNEQYF
CDR3nt: TGTGCCAGCAGCCTGACAGGGGAGAGGAACGAGCAGTACTTC

abundance: once
v_gene: TRBV15
j_gene: TRBJ1-2
d_gene: NA
CDR3aa: CATSQGVDGYTF
CDR3nt: TGTGCCACCAGCCAAGGGGTGGATGGCTACACCTTC

abundance: NA
v_gene: TRBV28
j_gene: TRBJ1-6
d_gene: TRBD1
CDR3aa: CASSSQGALSPLHF
CDR3nt: TGTGCCAGCAGTTCCCAGGGGGCACTCTCACCCCTCCACTTT

abundance: NA
v_gene: TRBV19
j_gene: TRBJ2-6
d_gene: NA
CDR3aa: CASTGVGSGANVLTF
CDR3nt: TGTGCCAGTACAGGGGTAGGGTCTGGGGCCAACGTCCTGACTTTC

abundance: NA
v_gene: TRBV27
j_gene: TRBJ1-1
d_gene: TRBD1
CDR3aa: CASSLSPGGYFSEAFF
CDR3nt: TGTGCCAGCAGTTTATCCCCAGGGGGCTATTTTAGTGAAGCTTTCTTT

abundance: NA
v_gene: TRBV5-4
j_gene: TRBJ2-1
d_gene: TRBD2
CDR3aa: CASSLEGWGTSGYNEQFF
CDR3nt: TGTGCCAGCAGCTTGGAGGGTTGGGGGACTAGCGGATACAATGAGCAGTTCTTC

abundance: few
v_gene: TRBV2
j_gene: TRBJ2-4
d_gene: TRBD2
CDR3aa: CASTGLAGIQYF
CDR3nt: TGTGCCAGCACAGGACTAGCGGGTATTCAGTACTTC

abundance: NA
v_gene: TRBV5-1
j_gene: TRBJ2-5
d_gene: NA
CDR3aa: CASSLAGAYPPQETQYF
CDR3nt: TGCGCCAGCAGCTTGGCTGGGGCGTATCCGCCTCAAGAGACCCAGTACTTC

abundance: NA
v_gene: TRBV27
j_gene: TRBJ2-7
d_gene: NA
CDR3aa: CASSDRRGNEQYF
CDR3nt: TGTGCCAGCAGTGATCGTCGAGGGAACGAGCAGTACTTC

abundance: NA
v_gene: TRBV6-5
j_gene: TRBJ2-7
d_gene: TRBD1
CDR3aa: CASSYRDRGYYEQYF
CDR3nt: TGTGCCAGCAGTTACCGGGACAGGGGGTACTACGAGCAGTACTTC

abundance: NA
v_gene: TRBV19
j_gene: TRBJ2-3
d_gene: NA
CDR3aa: CASSIGEASTDTQYF
CDR3nt: TGTGCCAGTAGTATCGGGGAGGCTAGCACAGATACGCAGTATTTT

abundance: NA
v_gene: TRBV5-4
j_gene: TRBJ1-2
d_gene: NA
CDR3aa: CASSYAPGQNVGDF
CDR3nt: TGTGCCAGCAGCTACGCCCCAGGACAGAACGTAGGGGACTTC

abundance: NA
v_gene: TRBV6-5
j_gene: TRBJ2-7
d_gene: TRBD1
CDR3aa: CASSYQRQGAYEQYF
CDR3nt: TGTGCCAGCAGTTACCAAAGACAGGGGGCCTACGAGCAGTACTTC

abundance: NA
v_gene: TRBV27
j_gene: TRBJ1-4
d_gene: TRBD1
CDR3aa: CASRRDSNEKLFF
CDR3nt: TGTGCCAGCAGAAGGGACAGTAATGAAAAACTGTTTTTT

abundance: NA
v_gene: TRBV5-1
j_gene: TRBJ2-5
d_gene: TRBD1
CDR3aa: CASSEQGSETQYF
CDR3nt: TGCGCCAGCAGCGAACAGGGGTCGGAGACCCAGTACTTC

abundance: few
v_gene: TRBV2
j_gene: TRBJ2-5
d_gene: NA
CDR3aa: CASSEMTAQETQYF
CDR3nt: TGTGCCAGCAGTGAAATGACAGCGCAAGAGACCCAGTACTTC

abundance: NA
v_gene: TRBV6-5
j_gene: TRBJ2-7
d_gene: TRBD1
CDR3aa: CASRSGQANTYEQYF
CDR3nt: TGTGCCAGCAGATCCGGACAGGCAAACACCTACGAGCAGTACTTC

abundance: NA
v_gene: TRBV28
j_gene: TRBJ2-6
d_gene: NA
CDR3aa: CASRTERVGANVLTF
CDR3nt: TGTGCCAGCAGGACTGAGCGTGTTGGGGCCAACGTCCTGACTTTC

abundance: NA
v_gene: TRBV5-6
j_gene: TRBJ2-5
d_gene: NA
CDR3aa: CASSWGGAVGETQYF
CDR3nt: TGTGCCAGCAGCTGGGGGGGCGCTGTTGGCGAGACCCAGTACTTC

abundance: NA
v_gene: TRBV11-2
j_gene: TRBJ2-1
d_gene: TRBD2
CDR3aa: CASSSGLGGRFPFF
CDR3nt: TGTGCCAGCAGCTCGGGGTTGGGCGGGAGGTTTCCGTTCTTC

abundance: NA
v_gene: TRBV4-1
j_gene: TRBJ2-7
d_gene: NA
CDR3aa: CASSQDAVVYEQYF
CDR3nt: TGCGCCAGCAGCCAAGACGCGGTAGTCTACGAGCAGTACTTC

abundance: NA
v_gene: TRBV6-5
j_gene: TRBJ1-2
d_gene: TRBD1
CDR3aa: CASRRTGGAYGYTF
CDR3nt: TGTGCCAGCAGAAGGACAGGGGGCGCCTATGGCTACACCTTC

abundance: NA
v_gene: TRBV28
j_gene: TRBJ1-5
d_gene: NA
CDR3aa: CASRGTPSNQPQHF
CDR3nt: TGTGCCAGCAGGGGGACACCCAGCAATCAGCCCCAGCATTTT